These T cell receptor beta chains were read from a single sample in a study of cytomegalovirus exposure and HLA in healthy donors. Repertoires were generated with immunoSEQ multiplex PCR, while TCRdb's copy carries only in-frame clones and drops some. This table holds 95,000 to 100,000 clones, 60% to 75% found once. The material sequenced was PBMCs. All receptors come from a woman aged 35 to 49 in good health and CMV-seronegative. Each CDR3 is given with its conserved first and last residue. D genes are given only for firm matches. Only some rows state a clone size, as once, few, many or a class for expanded clones.

v_call,clone_size,d_call,j_call,cdr3_nt,cdr3_aa
TRBV6-7,few,TRBD2,TRBJ2-6,TGTGCCAGCAGTTACTCGAGTTGGCTAGCGGGAAGAGGGTCCAGGTGGGCCAACGTCCTGACTTTC,CASSYSSWLAGRGSRWANVLTF
TRBV27,NA,NA,TRBJ2-7,TGTGCCAGCAGTTTTGGAGGCGGGCTTGAACAACCGGAGTACTTC,CASSFGGGLEQPEYF
TRBV5-1,NA,NA,TRBJ2-7,TGCGCCAGCAGCTTGAGTTTGGGGGCCCTCTACGAGCAGTACTTC,CASSLSLGALYEQYF
TRBV7-9,NA,TRBD2,TRBJ2-7,TGTTCCAGCAGCTTATTCGGGACTAGCGGGGGGGACTACGAGCAGTACTTC,CSSSLFGTSGGDYEQYF
TRBV27,NA,NA,TRBJ2-1,TGTGCCAGCCACCGGAGGTCTAGCTCCTACAATGAGCAGTTCTTC,CASHRRSSSYNEQFF
TRBV25-1,NA,NA,TRBJ2-7,TGTGCCAGCAGTGAATCCAGGACAGTGACCTACGAGCAGTACTTC,CASSESRTVTYEQYF
TRBV14,NA,TRBD2,TRBJ2-1,TGTGCCAGCAGCCAGTTTAGCGGGGGCTCAACCGATGAGCAGTTCTTC,CASSQFSGGSTDEQFF
TRBV2,NA,TRBD2,TRBJ2-5,TGTGCCAGCATGAAGGAGGGACTAGCGGGAGAGACCCAGTACTTC,CASMKEGLAGETQYF
TRBV12-2,NA,NA,TRBJ2-1,TGTGCAAGTCGCTTAGCGAGGCGGGAGGCCCCCTCCAATGAGCAGTTCTTC,CASRLARREAPSNEQFF
TRBV29-1,NA,NA,TRBJ1-1,TGCAGCGTTACCCAGGTGCGGAACACTGAAGCTTTCTTT,CSVTQVRNTEAFF
TRBV7-2,NA,TRBD2,TRBJ2-1,TGTGCCAGCAGCTCTAGAGAGACTAGCGGTCGCGGTGAGCAGTTCTTC,CASSSRETSGRGEQFF
TRBV5-1,NA,NA,TRBJ2-5,TGCGCCAGCAGCTTTCCCAGGGAAGGAACAGAGACCCAGTACTTC,CASSFPREGTETQYF
TRBV5-5,NA,TRBD1,TRBJ1-1,TGTGCCAGCAGCTGGGGACAGTCGAACACTGAAGCTTTCTTT,CASSWGQSNTEAFF
TRBV9,NA,NA,TRBJ2-1,TGTGCCAGCAGCGTAGTGGGTAGCGACGACAATGAGCAGTTCTTC,CASSVVGSDDNEQFF
TRBV7-9,NA,NA,TRBJ2-3,TGTGCCAGCAGCTTAGCGAGCGGGAGCACAGATACGCAGTATTTT,CASSLASGSTDTQYF
TRBV19,NA,NA,TRBJ1-6,TGTGCCAGTAGTATAGCTCCCGGCGGAAGCCTCTATAATTCACCCCTCCACTTT,CASSIAPGGSLYNSPLHF
TRBV7-9,NA,NA,TRBJ1-2,TGTGCCAGCAGCTTAGAACCGGGACACAAGGCCTATGGCTACACCTTC,CASSLEPGHKAYGYTF
TRBV19,NA,NA,TRBJ1-1,TGTGCCAGTAGTAGTCAGGGAGGAACTGAAGCTTTCTTT,CASSSQGGTEAFF
TRBV6-1,NA,TRBD1,TRBJ2-7,TGTGCCAGCAGCTATGGCCCGGGACAGACCTACGAGCAGTACTTC,CASSYGPGQTYEQYF
TRBV9,NA,TRBD2,TRBJ2-3,TGTGCCAGCAGCGAGAGGAGCGGGAGTTCGGCAGATACGCAGTATTTT,CASSERSGSSADTQYF
TRBV9,NA,TRBD2,TRBJ2-7,TGTGCCAGCAGCGTTACTAGCGGGAGTCTCTACGAGCAGTACTTC,CASSVTSGSLYEQYF
TRBV5-1,NA,TRBD1,TRBJ2-2,TGCGCCAGCATCCGGGACAGCATGAACACCGGGGAGCTGTTTTTT,CASIRDSMNTGELFF
TRBV11-2,NA,NA,TRBJ1-1,TGTGCCAGCAGCGCTTACGGGAGGAACACTGAAGCTTTCTTT,CASSAYGRNTEAFF
TRBV7-9,few,NA,TRBJ2-1,TGTGCCAGCAGCCAGGGGACCAACAGGGCCAATGAGCAGTTCTTC,CASSQGTNRANEQFF
TRBV18,few,NA,TRBJ2-7,TGTGCCAGCTCCCAAGGACAAGCCTACGAGCAGTACTTC,CASSQGQAYEQYF
TRBV9,NA,TRBD1,TRBJ1-2,TGTGCCAGCAGCGTAGCTCAGGACAGGGGTTCGAACTATGGCTACACCTTC,CASSVAQDRGSNYGYTF
TRBV19,few,NA,TRBJ2-3,TGTGCCAGTAGCCCCTCACTAGCCTGGAGCACAGATACGCAGTATTTT,CASSPSLAWSTDTQYF
TRBV4-1,few,TRBD2,TRBJ2-5,TGCGCCAGCAGCCAAGATCGTGGGAGGGCGGAGACCCAGTACTTC,CASSQDRGRAETQYF
TRBV5-5,NA,TRBD1,TRBJ2-3,TGTGCCAGCAGCTTGGATGGACAGGGCACAGATACGCAGTATTTT,CASSLDGQGTDTQYF
TRBV15,NA,NA,TRBJ1-1,TGTGCCACCAGCAGAGATATCGGCACTGAAGCTTTCTTT,CATSRDIGTEAFF
TRBV9,NA,TRBD2,TRBJ2-1,TGTGCCAGCAGCGTCGGACTAGCGGTCTTTAATGAGCAGTTCTTC,CASSVGLAVFNEQFF
TRBV2,NA,TRBD1,TRBJ2-1,TGTGCCAGCAGAACTGACAGGGGGGTACATGAGCAGTTCTTC,CASRTDRGVHEQFF
TRBV28,NA,TRBD1,TRBJ2-1,TGTGCCAGTAGCGGACAGGGTCCCAGCTCCTACAATGAGCAGTTCTTC,CASSGQGPSSYNEQFF
TRBV7-2,NA,TRBD2,TRBJ2-1,TGTGCCAGCAGCTCCCTTGTCGGGAGGGCCTCTAGTGAGCAGTTCTTC,CASSSLVGRASSEQFF